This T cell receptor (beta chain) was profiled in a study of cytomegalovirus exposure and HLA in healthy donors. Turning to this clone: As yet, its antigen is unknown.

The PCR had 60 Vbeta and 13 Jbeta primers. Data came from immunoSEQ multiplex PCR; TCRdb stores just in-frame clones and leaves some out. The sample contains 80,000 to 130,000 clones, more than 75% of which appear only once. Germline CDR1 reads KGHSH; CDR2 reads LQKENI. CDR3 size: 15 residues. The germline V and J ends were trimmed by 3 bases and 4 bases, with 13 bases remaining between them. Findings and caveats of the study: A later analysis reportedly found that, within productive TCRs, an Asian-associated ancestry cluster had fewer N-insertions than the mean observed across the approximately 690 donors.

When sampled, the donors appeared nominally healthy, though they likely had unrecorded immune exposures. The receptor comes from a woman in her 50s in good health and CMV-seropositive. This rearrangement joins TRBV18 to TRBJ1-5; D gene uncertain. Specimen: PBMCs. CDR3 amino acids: CASSPDLFRNQPQHF. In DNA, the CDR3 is TGTGCCAGCTCACCCGACCTTTTCAGGAATCAGCCCCAGCATTTT.